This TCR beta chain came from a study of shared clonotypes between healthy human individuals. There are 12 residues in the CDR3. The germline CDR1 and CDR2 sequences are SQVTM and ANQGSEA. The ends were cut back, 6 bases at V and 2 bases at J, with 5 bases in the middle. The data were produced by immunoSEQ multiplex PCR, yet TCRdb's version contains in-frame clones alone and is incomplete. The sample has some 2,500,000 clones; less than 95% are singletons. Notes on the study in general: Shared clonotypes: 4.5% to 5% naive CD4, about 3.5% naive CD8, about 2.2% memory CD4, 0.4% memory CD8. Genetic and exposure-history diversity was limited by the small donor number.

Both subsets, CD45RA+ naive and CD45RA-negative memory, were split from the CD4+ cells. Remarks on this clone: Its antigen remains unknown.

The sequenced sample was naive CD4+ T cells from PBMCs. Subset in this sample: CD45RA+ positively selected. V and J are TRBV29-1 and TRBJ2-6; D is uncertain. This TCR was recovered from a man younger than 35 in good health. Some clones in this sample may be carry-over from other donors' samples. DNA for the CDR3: TGCAGCGTCAAGGCTGGGGCCAACGTCCTGACTTTC. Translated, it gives CSVKAGANVLTF. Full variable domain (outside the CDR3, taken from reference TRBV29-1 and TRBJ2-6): SAVISQKPSRDICQRGTSLTIQCQVDSQVTMMFWYRQQPGQSLTLIATANQGSEATYESGFVIDKFPISRPNLTFSTLTVSNMSPEDSSIYLCSVKAGANVLTFGAGSRLTVL.